The sequence of this TCR beta chain was determined in a study of blood T cells in healthy people across ages. Study outcomes and limitations: Relative to aged donors, long-lived donors carried more naive CD4+ cells and displayed higher diversity.

The sample holds a few counts of this clonotype. Its antigen is not identified. A second roughly 6 to 11 cycle PCR used barcoded and J-beta primers. Unique molecular identifiers of 12 random nucleotides labeled each cDNA. No fewer than 3 million CDR3-containing paired-end reads came from each sample. TCRdb reprocessed the 5' RACE reads via MiXCR and lists one record per CDR3 protein. There are about 900,000 distinct CDR3 sequences in the sample; around 49% occur only once, and 13% lies in the top ten. Approximately 10 milliliters was the volume of peripheral blood drawn from each donor. The V and J ends lost 4 bases and 5 bases respectively, with 12 bases between them. The CDR3 consists of 13 residues. Germline CDR1 and CDR2: SQVTM and ANQGSEA.

This chain links TRBV29-1 with TRBJ2-4, with D perhaps TRBD2 (6 bases). The source of this sequence is a man aged 25-45 years in good health. Sequenced sample: blood. The CDR3 DNA sequence: TGCAGCGTTGCAGGCGGCGGGGAAAACATTCAGTACTTC. Its translation is CSVAGGGENIQYF.